The 9 T cell receptor beta chains reported below all come from one sample, sequenced in a study of blood T cell repertoires in COVID-19. TCRdb keeps only in-frame clones here, not all; method: immunoSEQ multiplex PCR. The sample lists 140,000 to 150,000 clones, 75% to 90% seen once, with 40% to 55% in the top ten. The sequencing sample was made of peripheral blood. All receptors come from a human donor in a cohort sampled during active COVID-19.

The chain links TRBV18 to TRBJ1-2, with 8 nucleotides matching TRBD1. Per the germline V gene, CDR1 is KGHSH and CDR2 is LQKENI. CDR3 length: 14 amino acids. V dropped 4 bases and J dropped 1; count of bases not matched to a gene: 2. The CDR3 loop reads CASSRQGNNYGYTF. In nucleotides, the CDR3 is TGTGCCAGCTCACGACAGGGGAATAACTATGGCTACACCTTC.

This chain links TRBV29-1 with TRBJ2-5; TRBD2 aligns across 11 bases. Germline V CDR1 and CDR2: SQVTM, ANQGSEA. With 6 bases clipped from V and 0 bases from J, the junction kept 3 bases outside the gene matches. The CDR3 spans 14 residues. CDR3 residues: CSVQTSGNQETQYF. The DNA for the CDR3 is TGCAGCGTACAGACTAGCGGGAACCAAGAGACCCAGTACTTC. Full variable domain (missing parts from reference TRBV29-1 and TRBJ2-5): SAVISQKPSRDICQRGTSLTIQCQVDSQVTMMFWYRQQPGQSLTLIATANQGSEATYESGFVIDKFPISRPNLTFSTLTVSNMSPEDSSIYLCSVQTSGNQETQYFGPGTRLLVL.

CDR3 nucleotide sequence: TGTGCCAGCAGCTATTTAGCGGGAGGAGGAGATACGCAGTATTTT. This gives the protein CASSYLAGGGDTQYF. The chain couples TRBV7-2 to TRBJ2-3; 10 bases agree with TRBD2. The CDR3 length is 15 residues. J gave up 5 bases and V 4 bases, and 6 bases lay outside the gene matches. CDR1 and CDR2 from the germline V gene are SGHTA and FQGNSA.

The chain combines TRBV18 with TRBJ1-2; 9 bases match TRBD1. Germline V gene data show CDR1 as KGHSH and CDR2 as LQKENI. With V trimmed by 3 bases and J by 8 bases, 13 bases remained unmatched. CDR3 size: 16 residues. CDR3 loop: CASSPGTGRSLWGYTF. CDR3 bases: TGTGCCAGCTCACCCGGGACAGGGCGATCCCTTTGGGGCTACACCTTC.

The V and J genes are TRBV29-1 and TRBJ2-5; TRBD2 matches at 11 bases. Per germline, CDR1 SQVTM and CDR2 ANQGSEA. This CDR3 is built from 14 residues. The V and J ends lost 6 bases and 9 bases, in that order; junction bases with no gene match: 12. CDR3 DNA: TGCAGCGTCCGAGACCAGCTAGCGGGAGGAGCCCAGTACTTC. As protein: CSVRDQLAGGAQYF.

The chain uses TRBV21-1 and TRBJ2-3; the table's TRBD2 call for D was not verified on the DNA. TRBV21-1 is deemed a pseudogene. The CDR3 contains 15 residues. For the CDR3, the DNA is TGTGCCAGCAGTCACACTAGCGGGTACACAGATACGCAGTATTTT. Translated, it gives CASSHTSGYTDTQYF.

The chain uses TRBV5-1 and TRBJ2-1; 10 bases agree with TRBD2. With V trimmed by 2 bases and J by 4 bases, 3 bases remained unmatched. This CDR3 has 15 residues. The germline V gene encodes CDR1 SGHRS and CDR2 YFSETQ. The CDR3 spells CASSLGLAEYNEQFF. Written as DNA, the CDR3 is TGCGCCAGCAGCTTAGGACTAGCGGAGTACAATGAGCAGTTCTTC.

A few counts support this clone. CDR3 region: CASSKGQGMFF. The CDR3 nucleotides are TGTGCCAGCAGCAAGGGACAGGGGATGTTTTTT. The V gene is TRBV7-9, the J gene TRBJ1-4, with 10 positions matching TRBD1. The V and J ends lost 5 bases and 15 bases, in that order; junction bases with no gene match: 3. The germline V gene encodes CDR1 SEHNR and CDR2 FQNEAQ (reference sequence). The CDR3 contains 11 residues.

This chain connects TRBV19 to TRBJ2-3, with 9 bases lining up with TRBD2. The CDR3 totals 17 residues. V lost 4 bases, J lost 0 bases, and 8 bases stayed unmatched. CDR1 and CDR2 from the germline V gene are LNHDA and SQIVND (reference sequence). The CDR3 region has the DNA TGTGCCAGTAGTAGCTTGCGGGAGGGAGTAAGCACAGATACGCAGTATTTT. Its translation is CASSSLREGVSTDTQYF.